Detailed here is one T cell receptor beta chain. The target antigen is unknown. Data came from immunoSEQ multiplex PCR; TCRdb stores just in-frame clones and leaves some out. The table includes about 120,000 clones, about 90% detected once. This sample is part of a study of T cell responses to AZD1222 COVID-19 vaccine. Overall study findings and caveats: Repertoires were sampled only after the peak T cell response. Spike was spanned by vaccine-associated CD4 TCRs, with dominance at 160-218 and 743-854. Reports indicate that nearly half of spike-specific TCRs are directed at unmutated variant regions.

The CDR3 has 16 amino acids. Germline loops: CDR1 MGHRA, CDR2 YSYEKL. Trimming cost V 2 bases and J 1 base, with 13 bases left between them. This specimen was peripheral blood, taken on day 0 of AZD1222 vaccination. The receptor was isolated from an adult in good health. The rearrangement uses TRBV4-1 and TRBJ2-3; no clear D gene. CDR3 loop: CASSQSISQGTDTQYF. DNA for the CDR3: TGCGCCAGCAGCCAATCGATTTCGCAGGGCACAGATACGCAGTATTTT.